These T cell receptor beta chains were read from a single sample in a study of response to subunit inactivated influenza vaccine. TCRdb independently ran MiXCR on the RT-PCR reads; one entry per CDR3 protein. This sample yields 250,000 to 350,000 distinct CDR3 sequences, of which around 20% are seen a single time; under 13% belongs to the top ten. The sequencing used PBMCs from blood, collected 21 months after vaccination. These receptors all stem from a man in his fifties or sixties who received an inactivated influenza vaccine. Each CDR3 is given with its conserved first and last residue. D genes are given only for firm matches. The listing skips clone size in some rows; elsewhere it reads once, few, many or a size class.

CDR3 protein: CASSVALANHNEQFF
CDR3 DNA: TGTGCCAGCAGCGTAGCTCTAGCGAACCACAATGAGCAGTTCTTC
V gene: TRBV9
D gene: .
clone size: .
J gene: TRBJ2-1

CDR3 protein: CASSSTSDNSPLHF
CDR3 DNA: TGCGCCAGCAGCTCAACAAGTGATAATTCACCCCTCCACTTT
V gene: TRBV5-1
D gene: .
clone size: few
J gene: TRBJ1-6

CDR3 protein: CATSRGEGQGGYNYGYTF
CDR3 DNA: TGTGCCACCAGCAGAGGAGAGGGACAGGGAGGGTACAACTATGGCTACACCTTC
V gene: TRBV15
D gene: TRBD1
clone size: .
J gene: TRBJ1-2

CDR3 protein: CASRDRRLKSGVGNQPQHF
CDR3 DNA: TGTGCCAGCAGGGACCGACGCCTAAAATCGGGCGTGGGCAATCAGCCCCAGCATTTT
V gene: TRBV28
D gene: .
clone size: few
J gene: TRBJ1-5

CDR3 protein: CASSKIRDSSNSPLHF
CDR3 DNA: TGTGCCAGCAGCAAAATTCGGGACAGTTCTAATTCACCCCTCCACTTT
V gene: TRBV21-1
D gene: .
clone size: few
J gene: TRBJ1-6

CDR3 protein: CASSLAGFGGANTGELFF
CDR3 DNA: TGTGCCAGCAGCTTAGCGGGTTTTGGCGGGGCGAACACCGGGGAGCTGTTTTTT
V gene: TRBV7-6
D gene: .
clone size: many
J gene: TRBJ2-2

CDR3 protein: CSVDGVGANYGYTF
CDR3 DNA: TGCAGCGTTGATGGGGTCGGAGCTAACTATGGCTACACCTTC
V gene: TRBV29-1
D gene: .
clone size: many
J gene: TRBJ1-2

CDR3 protein: CASSYGTVTGELFF
CDR3 DNA: TGCGCCAGCAGCTACGGGACAGTCACCGGGGAGCTGTTTTTT
V gene: TRBV5-1
D gene: TRBD1
clone size: .
J gene: TRBJ2-2

CDR3 protein: CASSAPSGTEVF
CDR3 DNA: TGTGCCAGCAGTGCGCCCTCCGGGACGGAGGTGTTT
V gene: TRBV25-1
D gene: .
clone size: few
J gene: TRBJ1-4

CDR3 protein: CASSLGGSRTEAFF
CDR3 DNA: TGCGCCAGCAGCTTGGGAGGTTCGCGAACTGAAGCTTTCTTT
V gene: TRBV5-1
D gene: .
clone size: few
J gene: TRBJ1-1

CDR3 protein: CASSPEIYEQYF
CDR3 DNA: TGTGCCAGCAGTCCAGAGATCTACGAGCAGTACTTC
V gene: TRBV28
D gene: .
clone size: few
J gene: TRBJ2-7

CDR3 protein: CASSQDPTVNEKLFF
CDR3 DNA: TGCGCCAGCAGCCAAGATCCCACAGTTAATGAAAAACTGTTTTTT
V gene: TRBV4-3
D gene: .
clone size: .
J gene: TRBJ1-4

CDR3 protein: CASSLILAGTSYEQYF
CDR3 DNA: TGTGCCAGCAGTTTGATTCTAGCGGGGACCAGCTACGAGCAGTACTTC
V gene: TRBV11-2
D gene: TRBD2
clone size: .
J gene: TRBJ2-7

CDR3 protein: CSASQGYNSPLHF
CDR3 DNA: TGCAGTGCTAGCCAGGGCTATAATTCACCCCTCCACTTT
V gene: TRBV20-1
D gene: .
clone size: few
J gene: TRBJ1-6

CDR3 protein: CSARGLAGSLQETQYF
CDR3 DNA: TGCAGTGCTAGAGGGCTAGCGGGATCCTTACAAGAGACCCAGTACTTC
V gene: TRBV20-1
D gene: TRBD2
clone size: .
J gene: TRBJ2-5

CDR3 protein: CASSPVQRPMETQYF
CDR3 DNA: TGTGCCAGCTCACCAGTTCAGCGACCTATGGAGACCCAGTACTTC
V gene: TRBV18
D gene: .
clone size: few
J gene: TRBJ2-5

CDR3 protein: CASSLGLKYYNEQFF
CDR3 DNA: TGTGCCAGCAGCTTAGGACTTAAATACTACAATGAGCAGTTCTTC
V gene: TRBV7-8
D gene: .
clone size: few
J gene: TRBJ2-1

CDR3 protein: CASSAVPPPMNTEAFF
CDR3 DNA: TGTGCCAGCAGTGCCGTCCCTCCCCCTATGAACACTGAAGCTTTCTTT
V gene: TRBV6-1
D gene: .
clone size: few
J gene: TRBJ1-1

CDR3 protein: CASAAGTDNEQFF
CDR3 DNA: TGCGCCAGCGCCGCCGGGACTGACAATGAGCAGTTCTTC
V gene: TRBV5-1
D gene: .
clone size: .
J gene: TRBJ2-1

CDR3 protein: CASSTGGRGGYTF
CDR3 DNA: TGCGCCAGCAGCACAGGAGGGAGGGGCGGCTACACCTTC
V gene: TRBV5-1
D gene: .
clone size: many
J gene: TRBJ1-2

CDR3 protein: CASSPWGQGNGELFF
CDR3 DNA: TGTGCTAGCAGCCCGTGGGGACAGGGTAACGGGGAGCTGTTTTTT
V gene: TRBV7-6
D gene: TRBD1
clone size: .
J gene: TRBJ2-2

CDR3 protein: CASSLTSFDEQFF
CDR3 DNA: TGTGCCAGCAGTCTAACTAGTTTCGATGAGCAGTTCTTC
V gene: TRBV27
D gene: .
clone size: .
J gene: TRBJ2-1

CDR3 protein: CASASGPLNTGELFF
CDR3 DNA: TGTGCCAGCGCTAGCGGACCATTGAACACCGGGGAGCTGTTTTTT
V gene: TRBV2
D gene: TRBD2
clone size: few
J gene: TRBJ2-2

CDR3 protein: CASRDQNYEQYF
CDR3 DNA: TGTGCCAGCAGGGACCAGAACTACGAGCAGTACTTC
V gene: TRBV12-3/TRBV12-4
D gene: .
clone size: .
J gene: TRBJ2-7

CDR3 protein: CASSLGWELFEQFF
CDR3 DNA: TGTGCCAGCAGCTTAGGGTGGGAGTTGTTTGAGCAGTTCTTC
V gene: TRBV7-6
D gene: .
clone size: .
J gene: TRBJ2-1

CDR3 protein: CASSSQGQSMGYTF
CDR3 DNA: TGTGCCAGCAGCTCCCAGGGGCAGTCTATGGGCTACACCTTC
V gene: TRBV5-4
D gene: .
clone size: .
J gene: TRBJ1-2

CDR3 protein: CSARTGLAGGAYNEQFF
CDR3 DNA: TGCAGTGCTAGAACGGGACTAGCGGGAGGCGCCTACAATGAGCAGTTCTTC
V gene: TRBV20-1
D gene: TRBD2
clone size: few
J gene: TRBJ2-1

CDR3 protein: CASSPGTGQPQHF
CDR3 DNA: TGTGCCAGCAGCCCCGGGACGGGTCAGCCCCAGCATTTT
V gene: TRBV12-3/TRBV12-4
D gene: .
clone size: many
J gene: TRBJ1-5

CDR3 protein: CASKVVLDEAFF
CDR3 DNA: TGTGCCAGCAAAGTGGTACTCGATGAAGCTTTCTTT
V gene: TRBV2
D gene: .
clone size: .
J gene: TRBJ1-1

CDR3 protein: CASSYRAGPYGYTF
CDR3 DNA: TGTGCCAGCAGTTACCGGGCCGGGCCCTATGGCTACACCTTC
V gene: TRBV6-5
D gene: .
clone size: many
J gene: TRBJ1-2

CDR3 protein: CSAREVMAGGPSGDTQYF
CDR3 DNA: TGCAGTGCTAGAGAGGTGATGGCGGGAGGGCCCTCGGGAGATACGCAGTATTTT
V gene: TRBV20-1
D gene: TRBD2
clone size: .
J gene: TRBJ2-3

CDR3 protein: CASSLVAGATNEKLFF
CDR3 DNA: TGTGCCAGCAGCTTAGTGGCAGGCGCAACTAATGAAAAACTGTTTTTT
V gene: TRBV7-6
D gene: .
clone size: few
J gene: TRBJ1-4

CDR3 protein: CASSVQGGTEAFF
CDR3 DNA: TGTGCCAGCAGCGTACAGGGGGGTACTGAAGCTTTCTTT
V gene: TRBV6-1
D gene: TRBD1
clone size: few
J gene: TRBJ1-1

CDR3 protein: CSAKEAGNTDTQYF
CDR3 DNA: TGCAGTGCTAAAGAAGCGGGTAACACAGATACGCAGTATTTT
V gene: TRBV20-1
D gene: .
clone size: .
J gene: TRBJ2-3

CDR3 protein: CASRAPGQGFMGTEAFF
CDR3 DNA: TGTGCCAGCAGGGCCCCGGGACAGGGTTTCATGGGCACTGAAGCTTTCTTT
V gene: TRBV27
D gene: TRBD1
clone size: .
J gene: TRBJ1-1

CDR3 protein: CASRGSVSGNTIYF
CDR3 DNA: TGCGCCAGCAGGGGTTCGGTCTCTGGAAACACCATATATTTT
V gene: TRBV5-1
D gene: .
clone size: few
J gene: TRBJ1-3

CDR3 protein: CASRDRGRVDTQYF
CDR3 DNA: TGTGCCAGTAGGGACAGGGGGCGAGTAGATACGCAGTATTTT
V gene: TRBV19
D gene: TRBD1
clone size: .
J gene: TRBJ2-3

CDR3 protein: CASTPGDTQYF
CDR3 DNA: TGTGCCAGCACCCCCGGCGATACGCAGTATTTT
V gene: TRBV7-9
D gene: .
clone size: .
J gene: TRBJ2-3

CDR3 protein: CASSVDRALGQPQHF
CDR3 DNA: TGTGCCAGCAGTGTGGACAGGGCCCTTGGGCAGCCCCAGCATTTT
V gene: TRBV2
D gene: TRBD1
clone size: many
J gene: TRBJ1-5

CDR3 protein: CATSRYPRILAGPNEQFF
CDR3 DNA: TGTGCCACCAGCAGGTACCCACGGATCCTAGCGGGACCCAATGAGCAGTTCTTC
V gene: TRBV15
D gene: TRBD2
clone size: .
J gene: TRBJ2-1

CDR3 protein: CASSPQRSPLHF
CDR3 DNA: TGTGCCAGCAGTCCTCAGAGATCACCCCTCCACTTT
V gene: TRBV12-3/TRBV12-4
D gene: .
clone size: .
J gene: TRBJ1-6

CDR3 protein: CASRAQGRGQPQHF
CDR3 DNA: TGCGCCAGCAGGGCACAGGGAAGGGGCCAGCCCCAGCATTTT
V gene: TRBV4-1
D gene: .
clone size: .
J gene: TRBJ1-5

CDR3 protein: CSAVLGATNEKLFF
CDR3 DNA: TGCAGTGCTGTCCTGGGGGCAACTAATGAAAAACTGTTTTTT
V gene: TRBV20-1
D gene: .
clone size: .
J gene: TRBJ1-4

CDR3 protein: CSVFDRGDEQFF
CDR3 DNA: TGCAGCGTTTTTGACAGGGGGGATGAGCAGTTCTTC
V gene: TRBV29-1
D gene: TRBD1
clone size: .
J gene: TRBJ2-1